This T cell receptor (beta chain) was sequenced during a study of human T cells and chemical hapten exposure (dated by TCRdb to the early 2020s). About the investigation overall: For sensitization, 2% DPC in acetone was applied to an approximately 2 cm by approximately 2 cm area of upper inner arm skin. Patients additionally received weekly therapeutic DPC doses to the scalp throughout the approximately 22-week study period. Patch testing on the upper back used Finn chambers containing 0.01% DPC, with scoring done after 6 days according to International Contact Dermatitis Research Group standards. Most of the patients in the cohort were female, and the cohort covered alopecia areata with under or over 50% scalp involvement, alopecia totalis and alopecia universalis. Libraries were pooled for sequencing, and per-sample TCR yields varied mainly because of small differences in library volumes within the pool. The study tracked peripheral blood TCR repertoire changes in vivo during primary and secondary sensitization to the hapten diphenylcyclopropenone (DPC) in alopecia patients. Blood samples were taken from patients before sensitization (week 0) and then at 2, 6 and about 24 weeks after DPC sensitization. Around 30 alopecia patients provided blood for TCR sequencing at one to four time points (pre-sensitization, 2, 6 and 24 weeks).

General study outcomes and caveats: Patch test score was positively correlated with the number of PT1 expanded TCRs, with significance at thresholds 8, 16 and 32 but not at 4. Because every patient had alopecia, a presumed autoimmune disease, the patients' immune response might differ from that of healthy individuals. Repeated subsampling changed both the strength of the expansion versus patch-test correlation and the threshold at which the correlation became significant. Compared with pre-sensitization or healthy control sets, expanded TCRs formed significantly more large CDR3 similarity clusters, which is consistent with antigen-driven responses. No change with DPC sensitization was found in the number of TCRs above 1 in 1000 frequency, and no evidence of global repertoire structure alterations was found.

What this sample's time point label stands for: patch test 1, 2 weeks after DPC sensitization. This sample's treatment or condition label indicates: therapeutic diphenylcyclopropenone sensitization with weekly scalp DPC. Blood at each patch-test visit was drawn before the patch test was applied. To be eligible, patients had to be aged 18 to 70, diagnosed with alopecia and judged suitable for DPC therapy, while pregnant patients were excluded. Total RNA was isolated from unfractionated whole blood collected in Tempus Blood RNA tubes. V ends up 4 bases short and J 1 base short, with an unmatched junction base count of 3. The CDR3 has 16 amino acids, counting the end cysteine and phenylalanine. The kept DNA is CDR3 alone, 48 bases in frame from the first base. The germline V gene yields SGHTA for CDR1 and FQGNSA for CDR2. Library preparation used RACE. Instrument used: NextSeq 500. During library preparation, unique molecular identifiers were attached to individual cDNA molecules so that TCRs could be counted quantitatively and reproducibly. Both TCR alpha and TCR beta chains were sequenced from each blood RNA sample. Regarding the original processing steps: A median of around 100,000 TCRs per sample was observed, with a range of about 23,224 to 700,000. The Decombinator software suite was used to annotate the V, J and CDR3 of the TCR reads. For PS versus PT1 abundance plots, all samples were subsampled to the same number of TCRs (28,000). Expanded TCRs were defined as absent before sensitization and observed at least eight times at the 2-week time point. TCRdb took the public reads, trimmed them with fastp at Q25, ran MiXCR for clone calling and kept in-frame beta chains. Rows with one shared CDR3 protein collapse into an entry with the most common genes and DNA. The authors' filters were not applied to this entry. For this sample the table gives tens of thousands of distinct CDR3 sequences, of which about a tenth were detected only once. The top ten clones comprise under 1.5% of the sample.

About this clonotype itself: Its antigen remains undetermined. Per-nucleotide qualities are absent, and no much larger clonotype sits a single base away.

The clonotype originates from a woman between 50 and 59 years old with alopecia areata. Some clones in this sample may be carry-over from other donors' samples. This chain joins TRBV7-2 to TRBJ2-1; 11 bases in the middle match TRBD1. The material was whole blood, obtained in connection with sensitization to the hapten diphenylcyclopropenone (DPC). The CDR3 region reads CASSWTGGASYNEQFF. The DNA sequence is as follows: TGTGCCAGCAGCTGGACAGGGGGCGCATCCTACAATGAGCAGTTCTTC.